This is a list of T cell receptor beta chains from one sample in a study of shared clonotypes between healthy human individuals. Profiling relied on immunoSEQ multiplex PCR, and the TCRdb table lists in-frame clones only, not all of them. The table has millions of clones, 93% seen once. Sequencing was carried out using naive CD8+ T cells from PBMCs. The receptor source for this set is a man between 18 and 29 years old in good health. Some clones in this sample may be carry-over from other donors' samples. The CDR3 runs from the conserved cysteine through the conserved F or W. D genes are given only for firm matches. Part of the rows lack a size; the others show once, few, many or a class for expanded clones.

TRBJ2-1 TRBV28 NA NA TGTGCCAGCAGTTTAGGTTCTGCCCTCAATGAGCAGTTCTTC CASSLGSALNEQFF
TRBJ2-7 TRBV19 NA TRBD1 TGTGCCAGTAGCACTAGGACAGGAGAACACCCCTACGAGCAGTACTTC CASSTRTGEHPYEQYF
TRBJ2-3 TRBV7-9 NA NA TGTGCCAGCATCAACCCCCGGGGCACAGATACGCAGTATTTT CASINPRGTDTQYF
TRBJ1-4 TRBV11-2 NA TRBD1 TGTGCCAGCAGCTTAGCCGGACAGGGGAGTAATGAAAAACTGTTTTTT CASSLAGQGSNEKLFF
TRBJ2-1 TRBV28 NA TRBD2 TGTGCCAGCAGTTTGCCGGGACTAGCCTTAGACGGGCAGTTCTTC CASSLPGLALDGQFF
TRBJ2-7 TRBV5-1 NA NA TGCGCCAGCAGCTTGGAAGCCCCATACGAGCAGTACTTC CASSLEAPYEQYF
TRBJ2-7 TRBV10-1 NA NA TGCGCCAGCAGTGTAGGACCGGACTACGAGCAGTACTTC CASSVGPDYEQYF
TRBJ2-7 TRBV27 NA NA TGTGCCAGCAGTACCCGGGGGGCTAAGTCCTACGAGCAGTACTTC CASSTRGAKSYEQYF
TRBJ2-7 TRBV28 NA TRBD2 TGTGCCAGCGAGACTAGCGTCACCTACGAGCAGTACTTC CASETSVTYEQYF
TRBJ2-5 TRBV7-9 NA TRBD1 TGTGCCAGCAGCCCTAAGGGGGCTAGAGCCCAAGAGACCCAGTACTTC CASSPKGARAQETQYF
TRBJ2-4 TRBV2 NA TRBD2 TGTGCCAGCAACCTAATGGGACTAGTTCCCTCAGCCAAAAACATTCAGTACTTC CASNLMGLVPSAKNIQYF
TRBJ2-3 TRBV27 NA NA TGTGCCAGCAGTTCGAGCGTGGCGCAGTATTTT CASSSSVAQYF
TRBJ1-4 TRBV9 once NA TGTGCCAGCGGAGGGGCAGGGCGTGAAAAACTGTTTTTT CASGGAGREKLFF
TRBJ2-7 TRBV21-1 NA NA TGTGCCAGTCCATGTGACAGGGGCCCCTACGAGCAGTACTTC CASPCDRGPYEQYF
TRBJ2-3 TRBV10-3 NA TRBD2 TGTGCCAGCGGGACTAGCGGTAGCACAGATACGCAGTATTTT CASGTSGSTDTQYF
TRBJ2-7 TRBV18 once TRBD1 TGTGCCAGCTCACCACCTGGGGCCCGGGACAGGGATCACGAGCAGTACTTC CASSPPGARDRDHEQYF
TRBJ1-2 TRBV5-1 NA NA TGCGCCAGCAGTCCAGGGGATGGCTACACCTTC CASSPGDGYTF
TRBJ2-5 TRBV2 NA TRBD1 TGTGCCGGGGTTGGACAGGGGATAGAGACCCAGTACTTC CAGVGQGIETQYF
TRBJ2-1 TRBV19 NA NA TGTGCCAGTAGTACCCTAGGTGATGAGCAGTTCTTC CASSTLGDEQFF
TRBJ1-4 TRBV7-9 NA NA TGTGCCAGCAGCGCCTCCTGGGGACCAACTAATGAAAAACTGTTTTTT CASSASWGPTNEKLFF
TRBJ2-1 TRBV27 NA NA TGTGCCAGCAGTTTGCTAGCGCACTACAATGAGCAGTTCTTC CASSLLAHYNEQFF
TRBJ2-7 TRBV5-1 NA NA TGCGCCAGCAGCTTGGAAGCAACAGGAATCGAGCAGTACTTC CASSLEATGIEQYF
TRBJ2-3 TRBV4-1 NA NA TGCGCCAGCAGCCCACGGACAGAACGGGATACGCAGTATTTT CASSPRTERDTQYF
TRBJ2-1 TRBV6-6 NA TRBD2 TGTGCCAGCCACAACCCACTAGCGGCCTACAATGAGCAGTTCTTC CASHNPLAAYNEQFF
TRBJ2-5 TRBV10-3 NA TRBD2 TGTGCCATCAGTGAGTCGCGCACTAGCGGAGAGACCCAGTACTTC CAISESRTSGETQYF